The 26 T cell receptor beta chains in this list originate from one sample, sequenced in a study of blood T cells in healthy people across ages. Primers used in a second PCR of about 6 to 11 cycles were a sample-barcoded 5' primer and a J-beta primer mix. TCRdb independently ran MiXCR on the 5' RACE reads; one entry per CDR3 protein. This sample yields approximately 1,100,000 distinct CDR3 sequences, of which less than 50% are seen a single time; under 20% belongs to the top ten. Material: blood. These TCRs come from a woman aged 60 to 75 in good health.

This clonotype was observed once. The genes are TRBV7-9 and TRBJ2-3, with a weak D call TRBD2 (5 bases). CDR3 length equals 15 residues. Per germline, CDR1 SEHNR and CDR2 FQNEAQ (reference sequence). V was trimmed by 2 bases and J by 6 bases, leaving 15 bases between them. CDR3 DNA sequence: TGTGCCAGCAGCTTACGAGCGGCCGTAATTGATACGCAGTATTTT. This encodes CASSLRAAVIDTQYF.

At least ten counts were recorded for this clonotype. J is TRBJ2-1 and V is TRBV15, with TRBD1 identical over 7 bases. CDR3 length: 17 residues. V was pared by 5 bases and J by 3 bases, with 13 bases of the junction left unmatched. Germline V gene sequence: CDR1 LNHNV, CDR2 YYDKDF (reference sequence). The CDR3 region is CATSPQGSAQGYNEQFF. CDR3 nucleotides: TGTGCCACCAGCCCACAGGGGTCCGCCCAAGGCTACAATGAGCAGTTCTTC.

The CDR3 sequence is CSARERVTGVEQYF. The CDR3 DNA follows: TGCAGTGCTAGAGAGAGGGTGACAGGGGTCGAGCAGTACTTC. This rearrangement joins TRBV20-1 to TRBJ2-7; the match to TRBD1 covers 8 bases. CDR3 size: 14 residues. CDR1 and CDR2 from the germline V gene are DFQATT and SNEGSKA (reference sequence). V was pared by 0 bases and J by 6 bases, with 7 bases of the junction left unmatched.

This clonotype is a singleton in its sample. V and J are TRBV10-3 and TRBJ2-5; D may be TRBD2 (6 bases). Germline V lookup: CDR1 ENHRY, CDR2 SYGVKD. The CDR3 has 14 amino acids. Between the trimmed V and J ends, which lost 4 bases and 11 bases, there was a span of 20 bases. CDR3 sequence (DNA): TGTGCCATCAGTGGGTCCATGGAGGGAAATGAGCAGTACTTC. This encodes CAISGSMEGNEQYF.

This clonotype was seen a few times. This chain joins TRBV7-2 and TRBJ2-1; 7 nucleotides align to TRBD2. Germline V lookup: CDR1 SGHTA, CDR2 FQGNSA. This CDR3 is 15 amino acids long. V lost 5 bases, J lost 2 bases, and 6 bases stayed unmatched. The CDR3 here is CASSTLAAAYNEQFF. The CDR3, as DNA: TGTGCCAGCAGCACCCTAGCGGCAGCCTACAATGAGCAGTTCTTC.

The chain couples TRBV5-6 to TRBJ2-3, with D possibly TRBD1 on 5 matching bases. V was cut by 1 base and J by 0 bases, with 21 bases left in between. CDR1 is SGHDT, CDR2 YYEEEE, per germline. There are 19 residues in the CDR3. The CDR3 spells CASSLRLLGAAKSTDTQYF. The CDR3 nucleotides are TGTGCCAGCAGCTTGCGGCTCCTAGGGGCGGCAAAGAGCACAGATACGCAGTATTTT.

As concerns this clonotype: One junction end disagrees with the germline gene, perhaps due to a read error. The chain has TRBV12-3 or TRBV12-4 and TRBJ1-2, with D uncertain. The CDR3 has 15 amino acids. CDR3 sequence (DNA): TGCGCCAGCAGCCAAGAAGGTGCAGGTGCCTATGGCTACACCTTC. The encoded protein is CASSQEGAGAYGYTF.

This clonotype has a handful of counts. CDR3 protein: CASSPLTLQETQYF. CDR3 in DNA: TGTGCCAGCAGCCCCCTCACCCTCCAAGAGACCCAGTACTTC. The rearrangement links TRBV6-6 to TRBJ2-5; D is unresolved. The CDR3 spans 14 residues. The V end lost 6 bases, the J end lost 1 base, and 12 bases lay between the germline ends. Germline V gene lookup returns CDR1 MNHNY and CDR2 SVGAGI (reference sequence).

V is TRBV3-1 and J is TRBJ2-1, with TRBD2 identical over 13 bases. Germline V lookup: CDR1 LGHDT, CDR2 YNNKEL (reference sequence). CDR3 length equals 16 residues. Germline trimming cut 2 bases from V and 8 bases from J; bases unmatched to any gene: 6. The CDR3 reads CASSQLTSGRAHEQFF. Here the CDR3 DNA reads TGTGCCAGCAGCCAATTAACTAGCGGGAGGGCCCATGAGCAGTTCTTC.

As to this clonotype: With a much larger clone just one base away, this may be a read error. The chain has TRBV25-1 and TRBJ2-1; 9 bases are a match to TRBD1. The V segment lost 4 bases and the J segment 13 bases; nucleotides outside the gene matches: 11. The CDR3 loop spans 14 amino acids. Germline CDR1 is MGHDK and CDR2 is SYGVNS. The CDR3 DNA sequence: TGTGCCAGCAGTGTTACAGGGGGCAAAGAGACCCAGTTCTTC. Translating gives CASSVTGGKETQFF. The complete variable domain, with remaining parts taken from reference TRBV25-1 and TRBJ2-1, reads EADIYQTPRYLVIGTGKKITLECSQTMGHDKMYWYQQDPGMELHLIHYSYGVNSTEKGDLSSESTVSRIRTEHFPLTLESARPSHTSQYLCASSVTGGKETQFFGPGTRLTVL.

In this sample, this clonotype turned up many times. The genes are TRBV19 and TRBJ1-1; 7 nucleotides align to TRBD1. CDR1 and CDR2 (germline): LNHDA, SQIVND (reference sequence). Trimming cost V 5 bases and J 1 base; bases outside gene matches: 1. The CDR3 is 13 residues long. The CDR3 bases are TGTGCCAGTAGTGGGACAGCGAACACTGAAGCTTTCTTT. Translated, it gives CASSGTANTEAFF. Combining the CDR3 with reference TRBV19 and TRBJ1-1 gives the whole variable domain DGGITQSPKYLFRKEGQNVTLSCEQNLNHDAMYWYRQDPGQGLRLIYYSQIVNDFQKGDIAEGYSVSREKKESFPLTVTSAQKNPTAFYLCASSGTANTEAFFGQGTRLTVV.

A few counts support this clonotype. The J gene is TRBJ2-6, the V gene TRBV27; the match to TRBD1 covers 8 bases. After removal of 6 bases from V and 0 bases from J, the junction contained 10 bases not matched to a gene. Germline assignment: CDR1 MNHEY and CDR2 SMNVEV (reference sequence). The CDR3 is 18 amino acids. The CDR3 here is CASRPHRGSDSGANVLTF. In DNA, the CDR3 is TGTGCCAGCAGACCTCACAGGGGGTCCGACTCTGGGGCCAACGTCCTGACTTTC.

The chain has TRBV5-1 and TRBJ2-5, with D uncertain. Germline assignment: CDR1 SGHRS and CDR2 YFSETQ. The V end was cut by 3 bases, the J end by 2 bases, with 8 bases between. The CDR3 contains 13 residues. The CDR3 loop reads CASSWARQETQYF. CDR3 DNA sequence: TGCGCCAGCAGCTGGGCCAGGCAAGAGACCCAGTACTTC.

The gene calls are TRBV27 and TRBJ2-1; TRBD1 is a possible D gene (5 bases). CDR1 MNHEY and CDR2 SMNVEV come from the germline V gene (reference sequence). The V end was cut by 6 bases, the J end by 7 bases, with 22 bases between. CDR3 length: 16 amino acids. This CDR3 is CASSLVGALPGNEQFF. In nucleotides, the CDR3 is TGTGCCAGCAGCCTAGTTGGGGCCCTTCCAGGGAATGAGCAGTTCTTC.

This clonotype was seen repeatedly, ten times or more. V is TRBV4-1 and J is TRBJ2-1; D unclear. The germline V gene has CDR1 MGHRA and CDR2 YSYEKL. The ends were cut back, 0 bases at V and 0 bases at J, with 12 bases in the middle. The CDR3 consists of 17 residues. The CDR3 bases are TGCGCCAGCAGCCAAGATCGAGCTCATAGCTCCTACAATGAGCAGTTCTTC. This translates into CASSQDRAHSSYNEQFF.

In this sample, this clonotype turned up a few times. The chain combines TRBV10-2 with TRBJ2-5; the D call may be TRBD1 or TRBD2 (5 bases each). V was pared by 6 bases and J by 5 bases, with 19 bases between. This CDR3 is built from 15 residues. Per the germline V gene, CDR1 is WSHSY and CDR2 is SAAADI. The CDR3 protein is CASSMRGGVGETQYF. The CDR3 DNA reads TGCGCCAGCAGCATGAGGGGTGGAGTCGGGGAGACCCAGTACTTC.

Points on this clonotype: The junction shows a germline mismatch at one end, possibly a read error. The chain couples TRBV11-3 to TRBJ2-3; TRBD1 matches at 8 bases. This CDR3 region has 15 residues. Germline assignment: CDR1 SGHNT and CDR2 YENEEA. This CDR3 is CASSPDRAFTGTQYF. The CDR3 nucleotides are TGTGCCAGCAGCCCGGACAGGGCGTTCACAGGTACGCAGTATTTT.

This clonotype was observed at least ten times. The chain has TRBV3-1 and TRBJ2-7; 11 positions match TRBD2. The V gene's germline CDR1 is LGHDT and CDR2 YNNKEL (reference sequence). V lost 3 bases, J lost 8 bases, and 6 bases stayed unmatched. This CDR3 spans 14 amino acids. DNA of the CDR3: TGTGCCAGCAGCCAGGGACTAGCGGCCTTTAAGCAGTACTTC. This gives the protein CASSQGLAAFKQYF.

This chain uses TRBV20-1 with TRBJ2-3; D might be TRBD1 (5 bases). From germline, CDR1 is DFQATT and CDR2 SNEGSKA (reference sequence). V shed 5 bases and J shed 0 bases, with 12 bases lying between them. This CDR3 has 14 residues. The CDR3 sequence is CSALTQGSTDTQYF. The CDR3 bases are TGCAGTGCTTTGACTCAGGGTAGCACAGATACGCAGTATTTT.

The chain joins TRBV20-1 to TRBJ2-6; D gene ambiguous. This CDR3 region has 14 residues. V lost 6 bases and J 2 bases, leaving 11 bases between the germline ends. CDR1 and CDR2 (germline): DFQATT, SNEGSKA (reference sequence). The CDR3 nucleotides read TGCAGTGCCGCTGGTGGGGCTGGGGCCAACGTCCTGACTTTC. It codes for CSAAGGAGANVLTF.

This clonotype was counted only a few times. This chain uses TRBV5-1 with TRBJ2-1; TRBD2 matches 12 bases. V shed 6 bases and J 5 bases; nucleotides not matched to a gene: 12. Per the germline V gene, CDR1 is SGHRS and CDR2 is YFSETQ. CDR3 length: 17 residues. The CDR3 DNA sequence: TGCGCCAGCACGACCCCGCTAGCGGGAGGGCCAGACAATGAGCAGTTCTTC. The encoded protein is CASTTPLAGGPDNEQFF.

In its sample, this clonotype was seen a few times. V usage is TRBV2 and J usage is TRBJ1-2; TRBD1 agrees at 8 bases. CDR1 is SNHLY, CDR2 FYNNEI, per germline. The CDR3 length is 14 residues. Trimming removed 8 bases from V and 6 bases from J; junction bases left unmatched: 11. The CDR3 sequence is CASGGGQGQDGYTF. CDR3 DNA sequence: TGTGCCAGCGGGGGAGGACAGGGACAAGATGGCTACACCTTC.

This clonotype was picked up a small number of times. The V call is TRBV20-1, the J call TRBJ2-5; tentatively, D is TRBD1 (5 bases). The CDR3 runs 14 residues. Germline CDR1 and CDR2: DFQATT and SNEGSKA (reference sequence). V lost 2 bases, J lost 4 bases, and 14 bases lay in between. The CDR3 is CSARLGRVGETQYF. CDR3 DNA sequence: TGCAGTGCTAGACTCGGCAGGGTCGGAGAGACCCAGTACTTC.

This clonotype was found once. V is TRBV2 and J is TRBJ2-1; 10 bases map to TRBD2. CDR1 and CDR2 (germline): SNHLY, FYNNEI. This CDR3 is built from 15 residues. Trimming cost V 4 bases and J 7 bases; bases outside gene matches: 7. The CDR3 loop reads CASSGLAGVRNEQFF. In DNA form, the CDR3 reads TGTGCCAGCAGTGGGCTAGCGGGAGTACGGAATGAGCAGTTCTTC.

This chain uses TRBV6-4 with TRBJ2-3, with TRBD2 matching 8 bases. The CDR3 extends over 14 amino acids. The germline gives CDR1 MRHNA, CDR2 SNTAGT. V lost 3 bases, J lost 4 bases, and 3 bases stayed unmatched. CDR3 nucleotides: TGTGCCAGCAGTGAAGCGGGAGTCCCAGATACGCAGTATTTT. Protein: CASSEAGVPDTQYF.

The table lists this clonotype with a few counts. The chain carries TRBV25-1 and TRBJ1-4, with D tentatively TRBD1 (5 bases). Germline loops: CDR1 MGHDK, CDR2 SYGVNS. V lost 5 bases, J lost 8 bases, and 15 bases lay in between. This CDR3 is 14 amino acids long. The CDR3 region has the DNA TGTGCCAGCAGTCCCCGGGACCGTTGGGAAAAACTGTTTTTT. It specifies CASSPRDRWEKLFF. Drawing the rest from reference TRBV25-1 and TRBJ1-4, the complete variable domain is EADIYQTPRYLVIGTGKKITLECSQTMGHDKMYWYQQDPGMELHLIHYSYGVNSTEKGDLSSESTVSRIRTEHFPLTLESARPSHTSQYLCASSPRDRWEKLFFGSGTQLSVL.